This TCR beta chain was recorded in a study of low-dose radiotherapy and immunotherapy resistance in tumors. TRAV and TRBV primers primed cDNA for both TCRalpha and TCRbeta. It was with a constant-region primer and a V-primer adapter that TCRs were amplified over about 19 PCR cycles. mRNA that had been isolated underwent amplification through in vitro transcription. TCRdb reprocessed the reads with MiXCR, giving one entry per CDR3 protein. The sample lists around 17,000 distinct CDR3 sequences, 70% occurring once. Every donor's regimen consisted of nivolumab, ipilimumab, aspirin, low-dose cyclophosphamide and low-dose radiotherapy. CDR3 length: 16 residues. The germline gives CDR1 SGDLS, CDR2 YYNGEE. V shed 4 bases, J shed 5 bases, and the junction held 9 bases outside the gene matches.

This TCR was recovered from a human donor with advanced metastatic prostate, ovarian, gallbladder or colorectal cancer (not recorded which). This table probably holds off-target reads from a library built for another chain. J is TRBJ2-2 and V is TRBV9, with 9 bases lining up with TRBD1. The CDR3 DNA sequence: TGTGCCAGCAGCCGTCGGGACAGGGTTGGAACCGGGGAGCTGTTTTTT. Its protein product is CASSRRDRVGTGELFF.